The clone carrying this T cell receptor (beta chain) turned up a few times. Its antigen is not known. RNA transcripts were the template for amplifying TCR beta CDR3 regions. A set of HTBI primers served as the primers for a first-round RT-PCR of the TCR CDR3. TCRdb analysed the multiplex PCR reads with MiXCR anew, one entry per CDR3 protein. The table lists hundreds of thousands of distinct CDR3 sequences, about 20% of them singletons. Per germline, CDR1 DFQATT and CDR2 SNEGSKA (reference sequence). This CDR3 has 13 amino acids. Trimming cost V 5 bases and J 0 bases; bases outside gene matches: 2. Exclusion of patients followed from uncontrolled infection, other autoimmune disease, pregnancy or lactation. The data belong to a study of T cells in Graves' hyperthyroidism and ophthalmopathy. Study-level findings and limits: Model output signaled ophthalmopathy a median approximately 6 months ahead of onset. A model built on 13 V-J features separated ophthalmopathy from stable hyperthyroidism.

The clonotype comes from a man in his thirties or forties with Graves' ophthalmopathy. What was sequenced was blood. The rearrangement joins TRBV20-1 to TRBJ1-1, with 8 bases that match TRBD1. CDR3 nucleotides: TGCAGTGCTGGACAGGGAGTGAACACTGAAGCTTTCTTT. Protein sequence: CSAGQGVNTEAFF.